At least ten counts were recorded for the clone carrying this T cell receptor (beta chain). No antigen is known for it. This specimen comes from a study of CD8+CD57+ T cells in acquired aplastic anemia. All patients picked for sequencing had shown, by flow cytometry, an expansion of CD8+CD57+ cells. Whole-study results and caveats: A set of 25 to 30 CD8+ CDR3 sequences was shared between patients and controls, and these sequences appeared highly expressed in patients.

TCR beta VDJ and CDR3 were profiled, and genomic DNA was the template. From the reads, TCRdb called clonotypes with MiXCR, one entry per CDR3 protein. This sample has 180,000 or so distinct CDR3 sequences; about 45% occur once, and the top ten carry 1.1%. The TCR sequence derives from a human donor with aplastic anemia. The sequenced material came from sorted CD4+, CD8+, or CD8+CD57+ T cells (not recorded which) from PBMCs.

CDR3 coding DNA: TGTGCCAGCAGCTTATCACTGGGACCCAGCAATGAGCAGTTCTTC. As protein: CASSLSLGPSNEQFF. The chain joins TRBV7-8 to TRBJ2-1; D assignment may be TRBD1 or TRBD2 (5 bases each). CDR1 and CDR2 (germline): SGHVS, FQNEAQ. The CDR3 extends over 15 amino acids. Trimming cost V 2 bases and J 6 bases, with 14 bases left between them.